Given below is one T cell receptor (beta chain) in context. The target antigen is unknown. This entry is derived from a study of Ad26.COV2.S vaccination and SARS-CoV-2 variants. The CDR3 length is 20 residues. V lost 5 bases to trimming and J lost 3 bases; unmatched junction nucleotides: 19. Germline V lookup: CDR1 MNHEY, CDR2 SVGEGT. Study conclusions and caveats: Substantial breadth in spike-specific CD8+ and CD4+ T cell responses was reportedly seen after vaccination. Breadth and depth estimates from TCRs may understate total T cell responses. People given the vaccine had a wider spike-specific TCR breadth than placebo recipients did.

Assay: immunoSEQ multiplex PCR; the TCRdb copy retains only in-frame clones and omits some. The table records 85,000 to 120,000 clones, 80% of them present only once. The TCR originated in a human donor who had recovered from COVID-19. Material: peripheral blood, obtained after recovery from COVID-19. The gene calls are TRBV6-2 or TRBV6-3 and TRBJ2-3; 11 bases are shared with TRBD2. CDR3 protein: CASSKRLAGYGGISTDTQYF. CDR3 sequence (DNA): TGTGCCAGCAGTAAAAGACTAGCGGGGTATGGGGGGATCTCTACAGATACGCAGTATTTT.